This entry lists 28 T cell receptor beta chains sequenced from one sample in a study of blood T cell repertoires in COVID-19. Measured with immunoSEQ multiplex PCR; TCRdb has only the in-frame clones, and not every one. The sample has 250,000 to 300,000 clones; around 90% are singletons. The sequenced sample was PBMCs or T cells enriched from blood (not recorded which). Receptors were obtained from a woman in her 30s who had recovered from COVID-19.

This clone was picked up one time. The chain has TRBV30 and TRBJ1-3; no firm D call. The germline V gene has CDR1 GTSNPN and CDR2 SVGIG (reference sequence). The CDR3 totals 12 residues. V was clipped by 3 bases and J by 8 bases, with 11 bases between them. The CDR3 sequence: CAWSPGFDTIYF. Here the CDR3 DNA reads TGTGCCTGGAGCCCCGGGTTTGACACCATATATTTT.

The chain is built from TRBV7-2 and TRBJ2-5; D is unclear. V lost 4 bases and J lost 7, with 16 bases in between. Germline CDR1 is SGHTA and CDR2 is FQGNSA. The length of the CDR3 is 14 residues. The CDR3, as DNA: TGTGCCAGCAGCTCCTATGGTGGCGAGGCGACCCAGTACTTC. Translated, it gives CASSSYGGEATQYF. Together with reference TRBV7-2 and TRBJ2-5, the CDR3 gives the full variable domain: GAGVSQSPSNKVTEKGKDVELRCDPISGHTALYWYRQSLGQGLEFLIYFQGNSAPDKSGLPSDRFSAERTGGSVSTLTIQRTQQEDSAVYLCASSSYGGEATQYFGPGTRLLVL.

The rearrangement uses TRBV28 and TRBJ1-2, with a possible D match to TRBD1 (6 bases). With 7 bases removed from V and 5 bases from J, the gap between germline ends came to 14 bases. CDR1 MDHEN and CDR2 SYDVKM come from the germline V gene. The CDR3 loop spans 13 amino acids. In DNA form, the CDR3 reads TGTGCCAGCATCCCCTCAGGGGCGTATGGCTACACCTTC. It translates to CASIPSGAYGYTF.

The chain recombines TRBV5-1 with TRBJ2-5, with TRBD1 identical over 7 bases. There are 15 residues in the CDR3. Germline trimming cut 3 bases from V and 2 bases from J; bases unmatched to any gene: 7. CDR1 is SGHRS and CDR2 is YFSETQ in the germline V gene. The CDR3 DNA follows: TGCGCCAGCAGCTACGCCGGGACAGCTCAAGAGACCCAGTACTTC. As protein: CASSYAGTAQETQYF. Combining the CDR3 with reference TRBV5-1 and TRBJ2-5 gives the whole variable domain KAGVTQTPRYLIKTRGQQVTLSCSPISGHRSVSWYQQTPGQGLQFLFEYFSETQRNKGNFPGRFSGRQFSNSRSEMNVSTLELGDSALYLCASSYAGTAQETQYFGPGTRLLVL.

The V call is TRBV18, the J call TRBJ1-3; 9 bases line up with TRBD1. J lost 4 bases, V lost 6 bases, and 7 bases had no gene match. Germline-derived CDR1 and CDR2 are KGHSH and LQKENI. The CDR3 consists of 15 residues. The CDR3 coding sequence is TGTGCCAGCTCTATACAGGGGGCATCCGGAAACACCATATATTTT. The encoded protein is CASSIQGASGNTIYF. Variable domain in full (rest from reference TRBV18 and TRBJ1-3): NAGVMQNPRHLVRRRGQEARLRCSPMKGHSHVYWYRQLPEEGLKFMVYLQKENIIDESGMPKERFSAEFPKEGPSILRIQQVVRGDSAAYFCASSIQGASGNTIYFGEGSWLTVV.

The chain recombines TRBV24-1 with TRBJ2-1, with 10 nucleotides matching TRBD2. J was trimmed by 11 bases and V by 7 bases; bases with no gene match: 13. Germline assignment: CDR1 KGHDR and CDR2 SFDVKD. The CDR3 spans 15 residues. CDR3 protein: CATSVSGRASHKQFF. CDR3 coding DNA: TGTGCCACCAGCGTCAGCGGGAGGGCCTCTCATAAGCAGTTCTTC.

This clone has more than one count but fewer than ten. The V gene is TRBV27, the J gene TRBJ1-4, with D possibly matching TRBD1 (5 bases). Trimming left V 6 bases short and J 5 bases short, with 19 bases between. The CDR3 is made up of 16 amino acids. In germline, CDR1 is MNHEY, CDR2 SMNVEV (reference sequence). CDR3 nucleotides: TGTGCCAGCAGAAACCGGCCAGGGTCCCCCAATGAAAAACTGTTTTTT. Its protein product is CASRNRPGSPNEKLFF.

This clone was counted a single time. The V call is TRBV30, the J call TRBJ1-5; D is ambiguous. V shed 4 bases and J shed 6 bases, with 10 bases lying between them. Germline V gives CDR1 GTSNPN, CDR2 SVGIG (reference sequence). The CDR3 extends over 12 amino acids. CDR3 loop: CAWNEAGQPQHF. CDR3 coding DNA: TGTGCCTGGAATGAAGCTGGTCAGCCCCAGCATTTT.

The chain joins TRBV20-1 to TRBJ1-2, with a tentative D call TRBD1 (5 bases). CDR3 length: 11 residues. Trimming shortened V by 8 bases and J by 7 bases, and 14 bases separated the two germline ends. Germline CDR1 is DFQATT and CDR2 is SNEGSKA (reference sequence). CDR3 nucleotide sequence: TGCAGTCCCAATGGGGGACTTGGCTACACCTTC. Translation gives CSPNGGLGYTF.

V gene TRBV28 combines with J gene TRBJ1-6; D uncertain. The CDR3 is 17 amino acids. From germline, CDR1 is MDHEN and CDR2 SYDVKM. V was trimmed by 6 bases and J by 2 bases, leaving 17 bases between them. The CDR3 nucleotides read TGTGCCAGCAGCCCACCGCAGAGGAGGGCCTATAATTCACCCCTCCACTTT. It specifies CASSPPQRRAYNSPLHF.

This chain uses TRBV7-6 with TRBJ2-7, with no clear D. Between the trimmed V and J ends, which lost 5 bases and 1 base, there was a span of 12 bases. The CDR3 is 14 residues long. CDR1 SGHVS and CDR2 FNYEAQ come from the germline V gene. The CDR3 region is CASSLLATSYEQYF. The CDR3 coding sequence is TGTGCCAGCAGCCTACTGGCGACATCCTACGAGCAGTACTTC.

V usage is TRBV30 and J usage is TRBJ2-5; TRBD2 matches at 8 bases. V was pared by 3 bases and J by 5 bases, with 2 bases of the junction left unmatched. The CDR3 contains 12 residues. Germline-derived CDR1 and CDR2 are GTSNPN and SVGIG (reference sequence). The CDR3 here is CAWSRLAETQYF. CDR3 in DNA: TGTGCCTGGAGCAGACTAGCGGAGACCCAGTACTTC.

This chain uses TRBV28 with TRBJ2-3, with 7 nucleotides matching TRBD2. The CDR3 covers 13 residues. CDR1 is MDHEN and CDR2 is SYDVKM in the germline V gene. In DNA form, the CDR3 reads TGTGCGATAGCGGGCAGGGAGAAGGGTACGCAGTATTTT. It is translated as CAIAGREKGTQYF.

The V call is TRBV5-1, the J call TRBJ1-4, with 8 bases fitting TRBD1. With V trimmed by 4 bases and J by 7 bases, 9 bases remained unmatched. The CDR3 contains 15 residues. Germline V gives CDR1 SGHRS, CDR2 YFSETQ. The CDR3 DNA reads TGCGCCAGCAGCCCCGACAGGGGTCGTAGTGAAAAACTGTTTTTT. Amino acids: CASSPDRGRSEKLFF.

The rearrangement joins TRBV18 to TRBJ1-5; perhaps TRBD1 as D (5 bases). The CDR3 length is 16 residues. Germline CDR1 and CDR2: KGHSH and LQKENI. Between the trimmed V and J ends, which lost 3 bases and 5 bases, there was a span of 17 bases. For the CDR3, the DNA is TGTGCCAGCTCACCGCTCCGGGGGGGTAGGGATCAGCCCCAGCATTTT. It is translated as CASSPLRGGRDQPQHF.

The chain links TRBV6-2 or TRBV6-3 to TRBJ1-5, with 7 positions matching TRBD1. The germline V gene has CDR1 MNHEY and CDR2 SVGEGT. The CDR3 is 15 residues long. V shed 6 bases, J shed 5 bases, and the junction held 10 bases outside the gene matches. The CDR3 nucleotides are TGTGCCAGCAGCGAAAGGGGGCTAACGGATCAGCCCCAGCATTTT. Amino acids: CASSERGLTDQPQHF.

This chain joins TRBV27 and TRBJ2-7; 11 positions match TRBD2. This CDR3 is 17 amino acids long. The germline gives CDR1 MNHEY, CDR2 SMNVEV (reference sequence). V shed 3 bases, J shed 4 bases, and the junction held 11 bases outside the gene matches. CDR3 sequence reads: CASSFAQRSGRVYEQYF. Written as DNA, the CDR3 is TGTGCCAGCAGTTTCGCCCAACGTAGCGGGAGGGTGTACGAGCAGTACTTC.

The J gene is TRBJ2-3, the V gene TRBV4-1; the match to TRBD1 covers 7 bases. J lost 1 base, V lost 4 bases, and 5 bases had no gene match. CDR3 length: 15 amino acids. CDR1 is MGHRA and CDR2 is YSYEKL in the germline V gene. The CDR3 loop reads CASSPRDRGTDTQYF. The CDR3 DNA reads TGCGCCAGCAGCCCACGGGACAGAGGCACAGATACGCAGTATTTT.

The genes are TRBV30 and TRBJ1-1; 7 nucleotides line up with TRBD1. Germline loops: CDR1 GTSNPN, CDR2 SVGIG (reference sequence). The CDR3 loop spans 15 amino acids. Trimming took 0 bases from V and 3 from J; bases not matched to a gene: 7. Here the CDR3 DNA reads TGTGCCTGGAGTGTACTGGGGCAGGGGGACACTGAAGCTTTCTTT. Translating gives CAWSVLGQGDTEAFF.

This clone showed up just once. V is TRBV12-3 or TRBV12-4 and J is TRBJ1-1; D is undetermined. The germline V and J ends were trimmed by 6 bases and 7 bases, with 12 bases remaining between them. CDR3 length equals 12 residues. Written as DNA, the CDR3 is TGTGCCAGCAGAAGGTTCGGGTTTGAAGCTTTCTTT. Translated: CASRRFGFEAFF.

The chain joins TRBV5-6 to TRBJ2-1, with 7 bases matching TRBD2. CDR1 and CDR2 from the germline V gene are SGHDT and YYEEEE. The junction had 8 bases not matched to a gene; V was cut back by 2 bases and J by 3 bases. The CDR3 has 16 amino acids. CDR3 protein: CASSFSGAFFYNEQFF. CDR3 nucleotides: TGTGCCAGCAGCTTCAGCGGGGCCTTTTTCTACAATGAGCAGTTCTTC.

This clone was found once. The DNA for the CDR3 is TGTGCCAGCAGCTTACGGAGGACAGAGACCCAGTACTTC. This sequence encodes CASSLRRTETQYF. The V and J genes are TRBV11-2 and TRBJ2-5; tentative D call: TRBD2 (5 bases). This CDR3 spans 13 amino acids. Trimming pared 2 bases from V and 4 bases from J, leaving 8 bases between. CDR1 and CDR2 from the germline V gene are SGHAT and FQNNGV.

CDR3 DNA sequence: TGTGCCAGCTCACCCTCTCCTACAGGGGGTAACGAAAAACTGTTTTTT. Its translation is CASSPSPTGGNEKLFF. V is TRBV18 and J is TRBJ1-4; 8 bases are a match to TRBD1. The CDR3 runs 16 residues. Germline lookup yields CDR1 KGHSH and CDR2 LQKENI. J was trimmed by 8 bases and V by 3 bases; bases with no gene match: 11.

The genes are TRBV30 and TRBJ1-4; 8 positions match TRBD1. The CDR3 consists of 15 residues. Germline CDR1 GTSNPN, CDR2 SVGIG (reference sequence). V lost 1 base to trimming and J lost 4 bases; unmatched junction nucleotides: 5. The CDR3: CAWSASGGRNEKLFF. CDR3 nucleotide sequence: TGTGCCTGGAGTGCGTCAGGGGGCCGTAATGAAAAACTGTTTTTT. Full variable domain (remainder filled in from reference TRBV30 and TRBJ1-4): SQTIHQWPATLVQPVGSPLSLECTVEGTSNPNLYWYRQAAGRGLQLLFYSVGIGQISSEVPQNLSASRPQDRQFILSSKKLLLSDSGFYLCAWSASGGRNEKLFFGSGTQLSVL.

The chain recombines TRBV27 with TRBJ1-1, with D hard to call. The germline gives CDR1 MNHEY, CDR2 SMNVEV (reference sequence). The V end was cut by 7 bases, the J end by 1 base, with 7 bases between. This CDR3 is built from 12 residues. The CDR3 DNA reads as TGTGCCAGCACGGGTAAGAACACTGAAGCTTTCTTT. Its translation is CASTGKNTEAFF.

The gene calls are TRBV5-1 and TRBJ2-5, with 8 bases aligning to TRBD2. Germline loops: CDR1 SGHRS, CDR2 YFSETQ. V was pared by 0 bases and J by 0 bases, with 1 base of the junction left unmatched. CDR3 length equals 15 residues. The CDR3 region has the DNA TGCGCCAGCAGCTTGGTGCGGGGGGACCAAGAGACCCAGTACTTC. Translation gives CASSLVRGDQETQYF.

V gene TRBV21-1 combines with J gene TRBJ1-5; the table's D call TRBD1 went unverified against the DNA. TRBV21-1 is a pseudogene locus. This CDR3 region has 10 residues. The CDR3: CARQGQPQHF. CDR3 coding DNA: TGTGCCAGACAGGGGCAGCCCCAGCATTTT.

V is TRBV5-1 and J is TRBJ2-2; 7 bases are shared with TRBD2. Looked up from germline, CDR1 is SGHRS and CDR2 is YFSETQ. CDR3 length: 15 residues. Trimming cost V 0 bases and J 7 bases; bases outside gene matches: 6. The CDR3 nucleotides read TGCGCCAGCAGCTTGGACGGCAGGGAGGGCGGGGAGCTGTTTTTT. It is translated as CASSLDGREGGELFF.